What follows are 11 T cell receptor beta chains derived from one specimen sequenced in a study of shared clonotypes between healthy human individuals. Sequencing used immunoSEQ multiplex PCR; TCRdb keeps in-frame clones, though not all of them. The data contain some 2,400,000 clones, 90% to 96% of them singletons. Sequences were obtained from naive CD4+ T cells sorted from blood. As to subset: CD45RA+ positively selected. The receptors were gathered from a man aged 18 to 35 in good health.

This chain uses TRBV28 with TRBJ1-3; perhaps TRBD1 as D (6 bases). In germline, CDR1 is MDHEN, CDR2 SYDVKM. Trimming shortened V by 3 bases and J by 4 bases, and 13 bases separated the two germline ends. The CDR3 is 15 residues long. CDR3 protein: CASSFWQGRGNTIYF. The CDR3 DNA follows: TGTGCCAGCAGTTTCTGGCAGGGGCGAGGAAACACCATATATTTT. The variable domain in full, completed from reference TRBV28 and TRBJ1-3, reads DVKVTQSSRYLVKRTGEKVFLECVQDMDHENMFWYRQDPGLGLRLIYFSYDVKMKEKGDIPEGYSVSREKKERFSLILESASTNQTSMYLCASSFWQGRGNTIYFGEGSWLTVV.

The chain is built from TRBV5-1 and TRBJ1-5, with 10 bases that match TRBD1. After removal of 5 bases from V and 4 bases from J, the junction contained 6 bases not matched to a gene. In germline, CDR1 is SGHRS, CDR2 YFSETQ. CDR3 length: 15 residues. This CDR3 is CASRSGTGANQPQHF. The CDR3 nucleotides are TGCGCCAGCAGGTCCGGGACAGGGGCTAATCAGCCCCAGCATTTT.

The rearrangement links TRBV7-2 to TRBJ2-1, with 7 bases fitting TRBD2. This CDR3 has 15 amino acids. J gave up 7 bases and V 3 bases, and 9 bases lay outside the gene matches. The germline V gene has CDR1 SGHTA and CDR2 FQGNSA. The CDR3 DNA is TGTGCCAGCAGCTTGTCTAGCGGATCCCCGAATGAGCAGTTCTTC. This translates into CASSLSSGSPNEQFF.

The chain employs TRBV7-2 and TRBJ2-4, with D tentatively TRBD2 (6 bases). The V gene lost 5 bases and the J gene lost 2 bases, with 13 bases spanning the gap. The CDR3 loop spans 15 amino acids. Per the germline V gene, CDR1 is SGHTA and CDR2 is FQGNSA. CDR3 nucleotides: TGTGCCAGCAGCCACGGAGGGGCGACCAAAAACATTCAGTACTTC. Translation gives CASSHGGATKNIQYF.

The J gene is TRBJ2-1, the V gene TRBV7-2; possible D gene TRBD2, 5 bases. The CDR3 runs to 14 residues. V was cut by 7 bases and J by 10 bases, with 20 bases left in between. Germline V gene lookup returns CDR1 SGHTA and CDR2 FQGNSA. The CDR3 DNA sequence: TGTGCCAGCACCCCCGGGCTAGCTTTAGGGGAGCAGTTCTTC. Translated, it gives CASTPGLALGEQFF.

V gene TRBV6-1 combines with J gene TRBJ1-1, with TRBD1 matching over 9 bases. The CDR3 spans 17 residues. Germline values: CDR1 MNHNS, CDR2 SASEGT. The V gene end was trimmed by 1 base and the J gene end by 0 bases; junction bases not matched to a gene: 6. CDR3 DNA sequence: TGTGCCAGCAGTGAAGTTTGGACAGGGGTGGTGAACACTGAAGCTTTCTTT. Translated, it gives CASSEVWTGVVNTEAFF.

V is TRBV28 and J is TRBJ1-4; D is uncertain. Germline assignment: CDR1 MDHEN and CDR2 SYDVKM. The CDR3 is 15 amino acids. The V and J ends lost 6 bases and 10 bases respectively, with 21 bases between them. CDR3 protein: CASSTPRRLEGKLFF. CDR3 nucleotides: TGTGCCAGCAGCACCCCTAGGCGGCTGGAAGGAAAACTGTTTTTT. Full variable domain (remainder filled in from reference TRBV28 and TRBJ1-4): DVKVTQSSRYLVKRTGEKVFLECVQDMDHENMFWYRQDPGLGLRLIYFSYDVKMKEKGDIPEGYSVSREKKERFSLILESASTNQTSMYLCASSTPRRLEGKLFFGSGTQLSVL.

The chain combines TRBV19 with TRBJ2-7; 7 positions agree with TRBD1. Looked up from germline, CDR1 is LNHDA and CDR2 is SQIVND (reference sequence). This CDR3 region has 15 residues. V lost 4 bases, J lost 2 bases, and 8 bases stayed unmatched. CDR3 in DNA: TGTGCCAGTAGTAGAATGACAGGGAGTGCCTACGAGCAGTACTTC. Its protein product is CASSRMTGSAYEQYF.

Comments on this clone: This same CDR3 is encoded by further DNA sequences in the sample. The rearrangement joins TRBV18 to TRBJ2-7; TRBD1 or TRBD2 may be the D gene (5 bases each). The germline CDR1 and CDR2 sequences are KGHSH and LQKENI. The V end lost 3 bases, the J end lost 2 bases, and 11 bases lay between the germline ends. The CDR3 extends over 14 amino acids. The CDR3 DNA sequence: TGTGCCAGCTCACCGGGGACGGCTACCTACGAGCAGTACTTC. As protein: CASSPGTATYEQYF.

The chain links TRBV6-1 to TRBJ1-4; D gene unclear. The V end was cut by 4 bases, the J end by 13 bases, with 13 bases between. Looked up from germline, CDR1 is MNHNS and CDR2 is SASEGT. This CDR3 has 12 residues. The CDR3 protein is CASSVSREVLFF. In DNA form, the CDR3 reads TGTGCCAGCAGTGTGTCAAGGGAAGTACTGTTTTTT.

This clone was picked up one time. The rearrangement joins TRBV11-2 to TRBJ1-2, with a weak D call TRBD1 (5 bases). CDR1 is SGHAT and CDR2 is FQNNGV in the germline V gene. The CDR3 has 13 amino acids. CDR3 sequence: CVIGLGQYYGYTF. CDR3 coding DNA: TGTGTCATAGGTCTCGGACAATACTATGGCTACACCTTC.